Below, 31 T cell receptor beta chains from the same sample are listed, as sequenced in a study of T cells after somatic rescue of genetic block. Using immunoSEQ multiplex PCR, the repertoire was profiled, and TCRdb retains in-frame clones only, with some absent. This table holds 70,000 or so clones, roughly 90% found once. Sequenced: peripheral blood mononuclear cells (PBMCs). These receptors were taken from a man aged 35 to 55.

The chain uses TRBV5-4 and TRBJ1-4; weak D call: TRBD1 (6 bases). The CDR3 sequence is 14 residues long. V was trimmed by 4 bases and J by 1 base, leaving 8 bases between them. Germline loops: CDR1 SGHNT, CDR2 YYREEE (reference sequence). CDR3 sequence reads: CASSKGVTNEKLFF. CDR3 nucleotide sequence: TGTGCCAGCAGCAAGGGGGTAACTAATGAAAAACTGTTTTTT.

The chain couples TRBV11-2 to TRBJ2-5; D is ambiguous. Trimming stripped 5 bases from V and 4 bases from J, with 8 bases between. Germline values: CDR1 SGHAT, CDR2 FQNNGV. This CDR3 comprises 12 residues. The CDR3 here is CASSLTGETQYF. CDR3 DNA sequence: TGTGCCAGCAGCCTTACGGGAGAGACCCAGTACTTC.

This clone was recorded once. CDR3 in DNA: TGTGCCAGCAAGGTGACAGGGACCACCTACGAGCAGTACTTC. Protein product: CASKVTGTTYEQYF. The chain employs TRBV27 and TRBJ2-7; 7 bases align to TRBD1. Trimming at V came to 7 bases and at J to 2 bases, leaving 8 bases not matched to a gene. The CDR3 sequence is 14 residues long. The V gene's germline CDR1 is MNHEY and CDR2 SMNVEV (reference sequence).

V and J are TRBV2 and TRBJ2-1; D ambiguous. CDR1 SNHLY and CDR2 FYNNEI come from the germline V gene. Trimming shortened V by 7 bases and J by 6 bases, and 16 bases separated the two germline ends. The CDR3 sequence is 14 residues long. CDR3 nucleotide sequence: TGTGCCAGCATGGCTGAGAGAGACGGCAATGAGCAGTTCTTC. Encoded protein: CASMAERDGNEQFF.

The rearrangement links TRBV18 to TRBJ1-1; 8 positions match TRBD1. V shed 3 bases, J shed 10 bases, and the junction held 10 bases outside the gene matches. The CDR3 is 14 amino acids. Germline V gives CDR1 KGHSH, CDR2 LQKENI. CDR3 sequence: CASSPIQGASGAFF. CDR3 coding DNA: TGTGCCAGCTCACCCATCCAGGGGGCTAGTGGAGCTTTCTTT.

The chain has TRBV5-1 and TRBJ1-6; perhaps TRBD1 as D (5 bases). V was cut by 0 bases and J by 5 bases, with 15 bases left in between. The V gene's germline CDR1 is SGHRS and CDR2 YFSETQ. CDR3 length: 17 residues. CDR3 amino acids: CASSLVFPGTDNSPLHF. The CDR3 DNA reads TGCGCCAGCAGCTTGGTGTTCCCCGGGACTGATAATTCACCCCTCCACTTT.

This clone was recorded only once. The V call is TRBV27, the J call TRBJ2-2; perhaps TRBD2 as D (5 bases). Trimming left V 8 bases short and J 5 bases short, with 21 bases between. CDR1 is MNHEY, CDR2 SMNVEV, per germline (reference sequence). CDR3 size: 16 residues. CDR3 protein: CASSGSMALGTGELFF. The CDR3 bases are TGTGCCAGCTCGGGGTCGATGGCATTGGGTACCGGGGAGCTGTTTTTT.

This chain links TRBV28 with TRBJ2-7, with D possibly being TRBD2 (6 bases). V dropped 2 bases and J dropped 1 base, with 12 bases sitting between them. The CDR3 covers 15 residues. Germline lookup yields CDR1 MDHEN and CDR2 SYDVKM. The chain's CDR3 is CASSLGGGTSYEQYF. The CDR3 DNA reads TGTGCCAGCAGTTTAGGTGGCGGGACGTCCTACGAGCAGTACTTC.

The chain carries TRBV15 and TRBJ2-1; 7 nucleotides match TRBD2. The junction had 7 bases not matched to a gene; V was cut back by 0 bases and J by 5 bases. Germline CDR1 is LNHNV and CDR2 is YYDKDF (reference sequence). This CDR3 comprises 16 residues. CDR3: CATSRDQAGWDNEQFF. As DNA, the CDR3 is TGTGCCACCAGCAGAGATCAAGCGGGATGGGACAATGAGCAGTTCTTC.

The chain carries TRBV5-4 and TRBJ2-5, with D tentatively TRBD1 or TRBD2 (6 bases each). With the DNA end fitting TRBJ2-7 better, the J assignment may be wrong. Per germline, CDR1 SGHNT and CDR2 YYREEE (reference sequence). CDR3 size: 15 residues. This CDR3 reads CASSSRRGGNYEQYF. The CDR3 DNA follows: TGTGCCAGCAGCTCCCGCAGGGGAGGTAACTACGAGCAGTACTTC.

This sequence joins TRBV7-2 and TRBJ2-2; D is possibly TRBD1 or TRBD2 (5 bases each). The CDR3 is 14 residues long. CDR1 SGHTA and CDR2 FQGNSA come from the germline V gene. Between the trimmed V and J ends, which lost 5 bases and 3 bases, there was a span of 10 bases. The CDR3 sequence: CASSPGPDTGELFF. CDR3 in DNA: TGTGCCAGCAGCCCGGGACCTGACACCGGGGAGCTGTTTTTT.

This chain's CDR3 is CASSQQGTVSGYTF. CDR3 in DNA: TGTGCCAGCAGCCAACAGGGTACTGTGAGTGGCTACACCTTC. The chain employs TRBV28 and TRBJ1-2; a weak D match, TRBD1 (6 bases). In germline, CDR1 is MDHEN, CDR2 SYDVKM. The CDR3 consists of 14 residues. V lost 6 bases and J 7 bases, leaving 18 bases between the germline ends.

This clone appeared a single time. The CDR3 loop reads CASQGNSPLHF. In nucleotides, the CDR3 is TGTGCCAGCCAGGGAAATTCACCCCTCCACTTT. The chain carries TRBV6-5 and TRBJ1-6; the D gene is possibly TRBD1 (5 bases). CDR3 size: 11 residues. Germline values: CDR1 MNHEY, CDR2 SVGAGI. Deletions cut 8 bases from V and 7 bases from J, with 6 bases between.

V and J are TRBV5-1 and TRBJ2-5; D might be TRBD1 (5 bases). Trimming removed 1 base at V and 2 bases at J, with 9 bases between. Germline lookup yields CDR1 SGHRS and CDR2 YFSETQ. The CDR3 sequence is 14 residues long. The CDR3 DNA is TGCGCCAGCAGCTTGCCAGGGCCGCAAGAGACCCAGTACTTC. Protein product: CASSLPGPQETQYF.

The rearrangement uses TRBV19 and TRBJ1-1, with no clear D. The CDR3 runs to 14 residues. CDR1 and CDR2 from the germline V gene are LNHDA and SQIVND (reference sequence). V shed 7 bases and J shed 0 bases, with 12 bases lying between them. The CDR3 loop reads CASKPRDLNTEAFF. Here the CDR3 DNA reads TGTGCCAGTAAGCCGCGAGACCTGAACACTGAAGCTTTCTTT.

The chain employs TRBV6-4 and TRBJ1-5; D remains unclear. Germline V gene data show CDR1 as MRHNA and CDR2 as SNTAGT. The CDR3 covers 16 residues. With 3 bases removed from V and 0 bases from J, the gap between germline ends came to 12 bases. CDR3 sequence reads: CASSEPWIYSNQPQHF. The CDR3, as DNA: TGTGCCAGCAGTGAACCCTGGATATATAGCAATCAGCCCCAGCATTTT.

The genes are TRBV10-3 and TRBJ2-3, with 7 bases fitting TRBD1. CDR3 length: 14 amino acids. Germline trimming cut 3 bases from V and 1 base from J; bases unmatched to any gene: 1. Germline CDR1 is ENHRY and CDR2 is SYGVKD. The CDR3 region is CAISDGTGTDTQYF. The CDR3 coding sequence is TGTGCCATCAGTGATGGGACAGGCACAGATACGCAGTATTTT.

This chain connects TRBV19 to TRBJ2-3, with D perhaps matching TRBD2 (6 bases). This CDR3 is 15 amino acids long. The V gene's germline CDR1 is LNHDA and CDR2 SQIVND (reference sequence). Trimming took off 5 bases at V and 2 bases at J, with 14 bases between the two ends. The CDR3 region has the DNA TGTGCCAGTAGTCGGGGAGGAGGGGCCACAGATACGCAGTATTTT. This encodes CASSRGGGATDTQYF.

This clone appeared a single time. The V and J genes are TRBV5-8 and TRBJ2-1, with 7 nucleotides matching TRBD2. V was clipped by 4 bases and J by 4 bases; unmatched bases: 8. The germline V gene encodes CDR1 SGHTS and CDR2 YDEGEE. The CDR3 covers 15 residues. The CDR3 nucleotides read TGTGCCAGCAGCCTGGGCGGGGGACCTTACAATGAGCAGTTCTTC. Translation gives CASSLGGGPYNEQFF.

The genes are TRBV11-1 and TRBJ2-5; a weak D match, TRBD1 (5 bases). Trimming took off 1 base at V and 2 bases at J, with 11 bases between the two ends. The CDR3 is 15 residues long. Germline CDR1 reads SGHAT; CDR2 reads FQDESV (reference sequence). The chain's CDR3 is CASSLVQGAQETQYF. In DNA, the CDR3 is TGTGCCAGCAGCTTAGTTCAAGGGGCGCAAGAGACCCAGTACTTC.

The gene calls are TRBV5-1 and TRBJ1-2; 7 bases are shared with TRBD1. J was trimmed by 5 bases and V by 3 bases; bases with no gene match: 10. The CDR3 loop spans 15 amino acids. The germline V gene encodes CDR1 SGHRS and CDR2 YFSETQ. The CDR3 region has the DNA TGCGCCAGCAGCTATAGCGGACAGGCGGAATATGGCTACACCTTC. This encodes CASSYSGQAEYGYTF.

The rearrangement joins TRBV18 to TRBJ2-5; 11 nucleotides match TRBD2. This CDR3 has 15 amino acids. Germline V gene lookup returns CDR1 KGHSH and CDR2 LQKENI. Trimming cost V 1 base and J 5 bases; bases outside gene matches: 3. CDR3 DNA: TGTGCCAGCTCACCACTTCTAGCGGGAGGTGAGACCCAGTACTTC. This sequence encodes CASSPLLAGGETQYF.

The chain combines TRBV30 with TRBJ1-1, with 8 positions matching TRBD1. J gave up 6 bases and V 6 bases, and 3 bases lay outside the gene matches. Germline V gene lookup returns CDR1 GTSNPN and CDR2 SVGIG (reference sequence). This CDR3 has 11 residues. In DNA, the CDR3 is TGTGCCTGTAACAGGGGGGCTGAAGCTTTCTTT. This encodes CACNRGAEAFF.

The J gene is TRBJ1-5, the V gene TRBV25-1; a weak D match, TRBD1 (5 bases). The V end lost 8 bases, the J end lost 6 bases, and 11 bases lay between the germline ends. The CDR3 consists of 12 residues. The germline CDR1 and CDR2 sequences are MGHDK and SYGVNS. The CDR3 protein is CASRKGSQPQHF. The CDR3 DNA reads as TGTGCCAGCCGTAAGGGGTCTCAGCCCCAGCATTTT.

This chain joins TRBV19 and TRBJ2-7, with TRBD1 identical over 8 bases. This CDR3 has 14 residues. Germline V CDR1 and CDR2: LNHDA, SQIVND (reference sequence). V trimming: 5 bases; J trimming: 5 bases; junction bases outside the gene matches: 8. In DNA, the CDR3 is TGTGCCAGTAGTCGCATAGGACAGGGTGACGAGCAGTACTTC. It encodes CASSRIGQGDEQYF.

The J gene is TRBJ2-2, the V gene TRBV4-2, with D possibly being TRBD1 (6 bases). Trimming removed 1 base from V and 1 base from J, with 7 bases in between. There are 15 residues in the CDR3. CDR1 LGHNA and CDR2 YNFKEQ come from the germline V gene. The CDR3 sequence: CASSQAGQNTGELFF. DNA for the CDR3: TGTGCCAGCAGCCAAGCGGGACAGAACACCGGGGAGCTGTTTTTT.

The CDR3 DNA reads as TGTGCCAGCAGTTACTCGAAACGGCTAATGAACACTGAAGCTTTCTTT. Translating gives CASSYSKRLMNTEAFF. V and J are TRBV6-5 and TRBJ1-1; D is unclear. This CDR3 comprises 16 residues. CDR1 is MNHEY, CDR2 SVGAGI, per germline. Trimming left V 0 bases short and J 0 bases short, with 11 bases between.

The CDR3 region has the DNA TGTGCCAGCAGCTTAGTGGGAACCTCCTACGAGCAGTACTTC. It is translated as CASSLVGTSYEQYF. The J gene is TRBJ2-7, the V gene TRBV7-8; D ambiguous. Trimming took 1 base from V and 0 from J, leaving 7 bases between them. Germline assignment: CDR1 SGHVS and CDR2 FQNEAQ. The length of the CDR3 is 14 residues.

This chain connects TRBV5-1 to TRBJ2-5; TRBD2 agrees at 8 bases. The germline gives CDR1 SGHRS, CDR2 YFSETQ. The CDR3 is made up of 15 amino acids. V lost 5 bases and J lost 5; bases outside the gene matches: 11. CDR3: CASRVGSGRPETQYF. The DNA of the CDR3 is TGCGCCAGCAGGGTTGGGAGCGGGAGACCGGAGACCCAGTACTTC.

The genes are TRBV4-3 and TRBJ2-3, with a possible D match to TRBD1 (6 bases). Trimming shortened V by 0 bases and J by 2 bases, and 18 bases separated the two germline ends. Germline V gene lookup returns CDR1 LGHNA and CDR2 YSLEER. The CDR3 extends over 18 amino acids. DNA of the CDR3: TGCGCCAGCAGCCAAGATCTTGTGGGACAATGGGTCACAGATACGCAGTATTTT. Encoded protein: CASSQDLVGQWVTDTQYF.

This clone was recorded once. V is TRBV28 and J is TRBJ1-5, with D tentatively TRBD1 (5 bases). Trimming removed 5 bases at V and 3 bases at J, with 17 bases between. The CDR3 extends over 16 amino acids. Germline CDR1 MDHEN, CDR2 SYDVKM. This CDR3 is CASSPRRVGANQPQHF. The CDR3 region has the DNA TGTGCCAGCAGTCCTAGGCGGGTTGGGGCCAATCAGCCCCAGCATTTT.